This TCR beta chain was captured by sequencing in a study of blood T cell repertoires in COVID-19. Authors' data handling: From reference gene primer amplification, estimates of nucleated cell counts were derived. Using immunoSEQ multiplex PCR, the repertoire was profiled, and TCRdb retains in-frame clones only, with some absent. The V and J calls and clone size come from that table; D and trimming were worked out from the DNA. The sample contains about 98,000 clones, about nine tenths of which appear only once. Enrolled during active infection, Seattle patients were then followed longitudinally. V lost 3 bases and J 5 bases, leaving 11 bases between the germline ends. CDR1 and CDR2 from the germline V gene are KGHSH and LQKENI. The CDR3 runs to 14 residues.

The source material was peripheral blood. The receptor comes from a woman aged 50 to 60 with COVID-19, enrolled during active disease. This chain joins TRBV18 and TRBJ2-1, with D unclear. CDR3 protein: CASSPAEENNEQFF. The CDR3 DNA reads as TGTGCCAGCTCACCCGCCGAAGAGAACAATGAGCAGTTCTTC.